This is a list of T cell receptor beta chains from one sample in a study of siplizumab effects on memory and regulatory T cells. Produced via immunoSEQ multiplex PCR; TCRdb's table is partial and in-frame only. The sample carries around 100,000 clones, 90% to 95% recorded once. Sequenced input: non-Treg CD4+ T cells sorted from blood. The origin of the receptors is a human donor in good health. Each CDR3 is given with its conserved first and last residue. D genes are given only for firm matches.

d_call	v_call	j_call	cdr3_nt	cdr3_aa
-	TRBV12-5	TRBJ2-3	TGTGCTAGTGGTTTGGTACTCAGAGGGCTAGCCCGAATTACCCATGACGCAGATACGCAGTATTTT	CASGLVLRGLARITHDADTQYF
TRBD2	TRBV29-1	TRBJ2-1	TGCAGCTCCGGCCTAGCGGGAGACAATGAGCAGTTCTTC	CSSGLAGDNEQFF
TRBD1	TRBV30	TRBJ1-4	TGTGCCTGGAGAACAGGGGGAACAACTAATGAAAAACTGTTTTTT	CAWRTGGTTNEKLFF
-	TRBV7-2	TRBJ2-3	TGTGCCAGCAGCGGACAGTCCTCGGATACGCAGTATTTT	CASSGQSSDTQYF
TRBD1	TRBV18	TRBJ2-7	TGTGCCAGCTCACCATGGGACAGGACCACCTACGAGCAGTACTTC	CASSPWDRTTYEQYF
-	TRBV4-3	TRBJ2-1	TGCGCCAGCAGCCTACAGCCGGGACTGGCCTACAATGAGCAGTTCTTC	CASSLQPGLAYNEQFF
TRBD2	TRBV11-3	TRBJ2-3	TGTGCCAGCAGCTCAGCGGGGCAGGATACGCAGTATTTT	CASSSAGQDTQYF
-	TRBV11-2	TRBJ1-1	TGTGCCAGCAGCTTGGACCTTGAAGCTTTCTTT	CASSLDLEAFF
-	TRBV7-8	TRBJ1-2	TGTGCCAGCAGCTTAGGGGGTGATGGCTACACCTTC	CASSLGGDGYTF
TRBD2	TRBV25-1	TRBJ2-2	TGTGCCAGCAAAGGGGTAGCGGGAGGCGCCGGGGAGCTGTTTTTT	CASKGVAGGAGELFF
TRBD1	TRBV2	TRBJ2-3	TGTGCCAGCCTCCCCCGACAGGGTATCCAAGATACGCAGTATTTT	CASLPRQGIQDTQYF
TRBD2	TRBV10-3	TRBJ2-7	TGTGCCATCAGTCAAGCGGGGGGTTTGTACGAGCAGTACTTC	CAISQAGGLYEQYF
-	TRBV2	TRBJ2-3	TGTGCCAGCAGTGAGGAGGGGACGCAGTATTTT	CASSEEGTQYF
TRBD1	TRBV7-2	TRBJ1-2	TGTGCCAGCAGCTCCACCGGGACAGGGCATTATGGCTACACCTTC	CASSSTGTGHYGYTF
-	TRBV27	TRBJ2-3	TGTGCCAGCAGTTTAGGCTACCGCGGAGATACGCAGTATTTT	CASSLGYRGDTQYF